Presented here are 8 T cell receptor beta chains from one specimen sequenced in a study of blood T cell repertoires in COVID-19. Clones were sequenced by immunoSEQ multiplex PCR, and TCRdb holds only the in-frame ones, with some missing. The table lists roughly 87,000 clones, approximately 84% of them singletons. Material for sequencing was peripheral blood. The receptors shown here come from an older woman with acute or convalescent COVID-19.

The genes are TRBV3-1 (or the pseudogene TRBV3-2) and TRBJ1-4; D remains ambiguous. V was trimmed by 2 bases and J by 4 bases, leaving 14 bases between them. CDR1 LGHDT and CDR2 YNNKEL come from the germline V gene (reference sequence). This CDR3 region has 16 residues. The CDR3 nucleotides are TGTGCCAGCAGCCAATATTCGGGTCCGGATAATGAAAAACTGTTTTTT. It translates to CASSQYSGPDNEKLFF.

The chain joins TRBV10-2 to TRBJ1-2; D call uncertain. This CDR3 comprises 13 residues. V dropped 5 bases and J dropped 3 bases, with 10 bases sitting between them. Germline V gives CDR1 WSHSY, CDR2 SAAADI. This chain's CDR3 is CASSREPHYGYTF. CDR3 DNA sequence: TGCGCCAGCAGTCGAGAACCCCACTATGGCTACACCTTC.

This sequence joins TRBV6-5 and TRBJ2-4; 12 nucleotides agree with TRBD2. The CDR3 length is 15 residues. Germline assignment: CDR1 MNHEY and CDR2 SVGAGI. V lost 6 bases, J lost 6 bases, and 6 bases stayed unmatched. The CDR3 DNA reads as TGTGCCAGCAGCGCTAGCGGGGGGGCTATAAACATTCAGTACTTC. It codes for CASSASGGAINIQYF.

A single count supports this clone. The CDR3 reads CASSTWTGGDGYTF. The CDR3 DNA is TGTGCCAGCAGCACCTGGACAGGGGGCGATGGCTACACCTTC. The genes are TRBV7-9 and TRBJ1-2, with 11 bases identical to TRBD1. This CDR3 has 14 residues. The germline V gene encodes CDR1 SEHNR and CDR2 FQNEAQ (reference sequence). V trimming: 5 bases; J trimming: 6 bases; junction bases outside the gene matches: 5. The variable domain in full, with the rest retrieved from reference TRBV7-9 and TRBJ1-2, is DTGVSQNPRHKITKRGQNVTFRCDPISEHNRLYWYRQTLGQGPEFLTYFQNEAQLEKSRLLSDRFSAERPKGSFSTLEIQRTEQGDSAMYLCASSTWTGGDGYTFGSGTRLTVV.

A few counts support this clone. This chain connects TRBV4-2 to TRBJ1-5; D remains ambiguous. CDR1 and CDR2 from the germline V gene are LGHNA and YNFKEQ. This CDR3 comprises 16 residues. The V end lost 1 base, the J end lost 0 bases, and 10 bases lay between the germline ends. CDR3 nucleotides: TGTGCCAGCAGCCAAGGGCGGCAAACTAGCAATCAGCCCCAGCATTTT. Translating gives CASSQGRQTSNQPQHF.

The chain is built from TRBV19 and TRBJ1-6, with D hard to call. CDR3 length equals 16 residues. Per the germline V gene, CDR1 is LNHDA and CDR2 is SQIVND (reference sequence). V lost 5 bases to trimming and J lost 0 bases, with 11 bases between them. The chain's CDR3 is CASSESSSSYNSPLHF. Written as DNA, the CDR3 is TGTGCCAGTAGTGAGTCGTCGAGCTCCTATAATTCACCCCTCCACTTT.

The chain links TRBV5-1 to TRBJ2-3; 9 nucleotides line up with TRBD2. The CDR3 has 17 amino acids. The ends lost 0 bases at V and 2 bases at J; junction bases unmatched: 7. Germline V CDR1 and CDR2: SGHRS, YFSETQ. DNA for the CDR3: TGCGCCAGCAGCTTGGGGACGACTAGCGGACACACAGATACGCAGTATTTT. Protein sequence: CASSLGTTSGHTDTQYF.

V gene TRBV5-1 combines with J gene TRBJ2-4, with 9 nucleotides matching TRBD2. The CDR3 consists of 19 residues. Germline V gene lookup returns CDR1 SGHRS and CDR2 YFSETQ. Trimming took 1 base from V and 0 from J; bases not matched to a gene: 11. The CDR3 reads CASSLLASGDLLAKNIQYF. The CDR3 nucleotides are TGCGCCAGCAGCTTGCTGGCTAGCGGGGATCTACTAGCCAAAAACATTCAGTACTTC.